The present entry profiles one T cell receptor (beta chain) with its context. Its recognized antigen is unknown. Base qualities are not recorded, but no much larger clone differs from it by a single base. Explained via the paper, the time point label denotes: cycle 4 day 1 (C4D1), after more than five weeks of nivolumab. Relapse after autologous stem cell transplantation had occurred in all trial patients, and cohorts A, B and C were distinguished by prior brentuximab vedotin exposure. The trial cohort included 55 to 65 patients with relapsed/refractory classical Hodgkin lymphoma, and each patient had a best overall response of complete response, partial response or progressive disease. In the multi-cohort phase II CheckMate 205 trial, trial patients received single-agent nivolumab. An independent review committee assessed best overall response using the 2007 International Working Group response criteria. Trial PBMCs were collected immediately before nivolumab initiation (C1D1) and during therapy at cycle 2 day 1 and cycle 4 day 1. Peripheral blood was collected in 8 mL Vacutainer Cell Preparation Tubes, from which PBMCs were isolated by centrifugation and then cryopreserved.

Germline trimming amounts to 10 bases on V and 7 bases on J, with 13 as the count of junction bases outside the gene matches. The germline V gene provides CDR1 MNHNS and CDR2 SASEGT. There are 13 amino acids in the CDR3, from cysteine to phenylalanine inclusive. The retained sequence is limited to the CDR3, 39 bases, with the frame set at the first base. This entry is derived from a study of PD-1 blockade in classical Hodgkin lymphoma (dated by TCRdb to 2020 to 2021). Regarding the study in general: Nivolumab dosing was 3 mg/kg intravenously every 2 weeks, continuing until either disease progression or unacceptable toxicity. The study used TCR beta sequencing and CyTOF to define a peripheral blood immune signature of response to PD-1 blockade in classical Hodgkin lymphoma. Overall results and qualifications from the work: Trial patients with a complete response had baseline diversity similar to that of newly diagnosed patients, while partial responders and progressors had significantly lower diversity. Lower diversity was seen in patients whose nivolumab began less than 1 year after ASCT, and these patients were left out of later analyses so that immune reconstitution would not confound the results. Newly diagnosed patients were reported to have lower baseline TCR diversity than healthy donors, and relapsed/refractory patients were reported to have lower baseline TCR diversity still. The study covered only a single clinical trial cohort, and the causes of the repertoire differences, possibly disease activity or prior therapy, were still not defined. CD4+ but not CD8+ TCR diversity rose significantly by C4D1 (p=0.0027 vs p=0.16), most apparent in complete responders (p=0.02).

The Qiagen DNeasy kit was used to extract genomic DNA from unsorted PBMCs and from the negatively selected CD4+ and CD8+ fractions. TCR beta CDR3 regions were amplified by immunoSEQ multiplex PCR using primers annealing to V and J segments. Amplification bias was minimized using a synthetic immune receptor repertoire, and residual bias was removed computationally after sequencing. As for how the authors treated the data: Repertoire diversity was quantified as the Shannon entropy index using custom Python scripts. Unsorted, CD4+ and CD8+ repertoires were analyzed separately, except for combined analyses in which CD4+ and CD8+ sequences were merged in silico. Clonal expansion was defined as a frequency increase of at least 2-fold after treatment compared with C1D1, and clones undetected at baseline were assigned a pseudocount of 0.5. Singleton clones were defined as clones with 0 or 1 copy at C1D1, and non-singleton clones were defined as clones with 2 or more copies. By matching protein sequences in sorted samples from the same patient, clones expanded in unsorted samples were annotated as CD4+, CD8+ or unknown. Wilcoxon tests were applied to paired samples to test diversity changes from C1D1 to C4D1. TCRdb stores this immuneACCESS table with in-frame sequences only. Part of the clones is absent; in the studies checked, under half of the shortfall reflects unresolved V genes, and no reason is known for the rest. Clone size and the V and J calls come from that table; the DNA yielded D and trimming. The table for this sample lists tens of thousands of clones; 91% of them were counted only once. The ten largest clones add up to approximately 10% of the sample.

The sequencing here drew on peripheral blood mononuclear cells (PBMCs), taken before the fourth cycle of nivolumab. This chain is built from TRBV6-1 and TRBJ2-7; 7 bases in the middle match TRBD1. The receptor was isolated from a human donor with classical Hodgkin lymphoma. This receptor carries the CDR3 CATLPGQPLEQYF. The DNA sequence follows: TGTGCCACCTTACCGGGACAGCCCTTGGAGCAGTACTTC.